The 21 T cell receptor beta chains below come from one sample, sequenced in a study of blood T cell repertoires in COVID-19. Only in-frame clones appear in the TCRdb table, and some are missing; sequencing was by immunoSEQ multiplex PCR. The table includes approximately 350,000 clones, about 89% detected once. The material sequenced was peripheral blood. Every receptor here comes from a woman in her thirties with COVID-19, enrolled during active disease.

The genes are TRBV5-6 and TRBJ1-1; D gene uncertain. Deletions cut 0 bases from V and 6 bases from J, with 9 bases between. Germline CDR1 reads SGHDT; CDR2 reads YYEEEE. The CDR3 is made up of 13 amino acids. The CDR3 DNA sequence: TGTGCCAGCAGCTTGGTCTCTGGCTCTGAAGCTTTCTTT. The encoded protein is CASSLVSGSEAFF.

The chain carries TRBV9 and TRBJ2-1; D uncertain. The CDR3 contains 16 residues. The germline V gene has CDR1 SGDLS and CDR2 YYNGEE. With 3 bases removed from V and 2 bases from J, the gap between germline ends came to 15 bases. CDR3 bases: TGTGCCAGCAGCGACTCGGTGGGCACCGCCTACAATGAGCAGTTCTTC. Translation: CASSDSVGTAYNEQFF.

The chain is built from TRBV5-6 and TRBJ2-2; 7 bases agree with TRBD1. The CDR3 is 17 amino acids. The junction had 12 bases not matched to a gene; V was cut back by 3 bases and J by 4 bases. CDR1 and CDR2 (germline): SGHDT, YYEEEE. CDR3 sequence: CASSSTGAPRGTGELFF. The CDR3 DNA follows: TGTGCCAGCAGCTCTACAGGGGCCCCACGGGGCACCGGGGAGCTGTTTTTT.

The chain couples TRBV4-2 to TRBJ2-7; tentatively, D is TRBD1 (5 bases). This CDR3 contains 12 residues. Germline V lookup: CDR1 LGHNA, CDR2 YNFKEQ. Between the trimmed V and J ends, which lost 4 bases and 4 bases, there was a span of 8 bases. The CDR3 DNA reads TGTGCCAGCAGCCTACCAGGGTACGAGCAGTACTTC. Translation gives CASSLPGYEQYF.

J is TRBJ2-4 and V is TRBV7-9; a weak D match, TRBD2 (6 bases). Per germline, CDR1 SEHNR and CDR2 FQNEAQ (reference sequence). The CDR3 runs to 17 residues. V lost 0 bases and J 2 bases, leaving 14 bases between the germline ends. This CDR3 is CASSLARDSWSKNIQYF. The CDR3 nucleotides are TGTGCCAGCAGCTTAGCCCGGGACTCATGGTCCAAAAACATTCAGTACTTC.

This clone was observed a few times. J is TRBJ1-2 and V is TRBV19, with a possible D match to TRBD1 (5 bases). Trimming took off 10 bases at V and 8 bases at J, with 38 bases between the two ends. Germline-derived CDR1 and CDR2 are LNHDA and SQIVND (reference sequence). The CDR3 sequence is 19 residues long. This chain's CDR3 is CATREEGQGRWSSYGGYTF. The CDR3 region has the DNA TGTGCCACCCGAGAGGAGGGGCAGGGAAGATGGAGTTCATATGGAGGCTACACCTTC.

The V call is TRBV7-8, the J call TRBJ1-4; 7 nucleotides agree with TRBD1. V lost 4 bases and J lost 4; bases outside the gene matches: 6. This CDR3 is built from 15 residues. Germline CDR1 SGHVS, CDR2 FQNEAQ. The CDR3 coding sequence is TGTGCCAGCAGCTCGGGACAGAGTCGTAATGAAAAACTGTTTTTT. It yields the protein CASSSGQSRNEKLFF.

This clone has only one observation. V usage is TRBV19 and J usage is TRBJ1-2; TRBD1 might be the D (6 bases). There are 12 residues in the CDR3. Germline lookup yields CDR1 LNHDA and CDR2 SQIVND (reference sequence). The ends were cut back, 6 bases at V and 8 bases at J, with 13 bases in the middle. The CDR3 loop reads CASSAGARGYTF. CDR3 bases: TGTGCCAGTAGCGCAGGGGCTCGCGGCTACACCTTC.

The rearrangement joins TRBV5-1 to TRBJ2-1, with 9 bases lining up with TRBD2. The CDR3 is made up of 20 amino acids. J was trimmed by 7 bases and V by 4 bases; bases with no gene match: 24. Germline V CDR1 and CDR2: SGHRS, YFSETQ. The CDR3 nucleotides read TGCGCCAGCAGCCCGTCCTTAGCGGGGGCACCCATACAGTCTTCGAATGAGCAGTTCTTC. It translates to CASSPSLAGAPIQSSNEQFF.

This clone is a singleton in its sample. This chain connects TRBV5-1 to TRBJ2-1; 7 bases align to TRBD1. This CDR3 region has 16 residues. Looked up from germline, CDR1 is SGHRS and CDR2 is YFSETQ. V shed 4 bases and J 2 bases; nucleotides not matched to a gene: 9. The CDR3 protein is CASSTSTGATYNEQFF. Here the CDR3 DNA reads TGCGCCAGCAGCACTTCCACAGGGGCAACCTACAATGAGCAGTTCTTC.

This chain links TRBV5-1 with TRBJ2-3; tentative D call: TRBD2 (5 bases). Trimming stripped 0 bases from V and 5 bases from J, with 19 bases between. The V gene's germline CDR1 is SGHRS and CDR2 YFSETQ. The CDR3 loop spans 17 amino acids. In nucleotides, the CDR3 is TGCGCCAGCAGCTTGGGGTCAGGAGGCGGTTTTGGAGATACGCAGTATTTT. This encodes CASSLGSGGGFGDTQYF.

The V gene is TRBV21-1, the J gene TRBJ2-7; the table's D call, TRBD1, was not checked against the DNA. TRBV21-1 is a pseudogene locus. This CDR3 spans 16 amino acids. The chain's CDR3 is CASSNLGQRASYEQYV. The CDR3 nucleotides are TGTGCCAGCAGCAATCTCGGACAGAGGGCCTCCTACGAGCAGTACGTC.

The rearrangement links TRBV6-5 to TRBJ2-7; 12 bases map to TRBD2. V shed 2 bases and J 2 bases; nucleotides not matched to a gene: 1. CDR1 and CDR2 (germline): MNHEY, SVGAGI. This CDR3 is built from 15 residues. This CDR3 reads CASSYRTSGAYEQYF. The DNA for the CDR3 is TGTGCCAGCAGTTACCGGACTAGCGGGGCCTACGAGCAGTACTTC.

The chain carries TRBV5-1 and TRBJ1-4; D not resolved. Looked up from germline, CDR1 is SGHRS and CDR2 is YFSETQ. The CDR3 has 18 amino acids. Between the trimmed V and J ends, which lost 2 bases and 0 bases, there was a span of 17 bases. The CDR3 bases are TGCGCCAGCAGCTTTGGGAGGGAGGGCCATGCAACTAATGAAAAACTGTTTTTT. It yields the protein CASSFGREGHATNEKLFF.

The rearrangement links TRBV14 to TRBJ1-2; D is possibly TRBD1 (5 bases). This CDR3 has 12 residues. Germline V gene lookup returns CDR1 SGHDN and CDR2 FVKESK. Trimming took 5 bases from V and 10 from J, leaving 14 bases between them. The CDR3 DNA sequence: TGTGCCAGCAGCTGGGACTCTTCTCTCTACACCTTC. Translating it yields CASSWDSSLYTF.

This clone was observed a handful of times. Here the CDR3 reads CASSLGTGFRNTEAFF. DNA for the CDR3: TGTGCCAGCAGCTTAGGGACAGGGTTTCGGAACACTGAAGCTTTCTTT. The chain couples TRBV5-8 to TRBJ1-1, with TRBD1 identical over 9 bases. Unmatched junction bases numbered 6, after V lost 2 bases and J lost 1 base. CDR1 and CDR2 (germline): SGHTS, YDEGEE. This CDR3 has 16 amino acids.

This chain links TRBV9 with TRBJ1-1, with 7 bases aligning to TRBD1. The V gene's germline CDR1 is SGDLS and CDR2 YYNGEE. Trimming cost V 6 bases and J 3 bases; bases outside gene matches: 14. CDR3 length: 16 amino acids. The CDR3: CASIRQGGSLYTEAFF. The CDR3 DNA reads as TGTGCCAGCATACGGCAGGGGGGCTCTTTGTACACTGAAGCTTTCTTT.

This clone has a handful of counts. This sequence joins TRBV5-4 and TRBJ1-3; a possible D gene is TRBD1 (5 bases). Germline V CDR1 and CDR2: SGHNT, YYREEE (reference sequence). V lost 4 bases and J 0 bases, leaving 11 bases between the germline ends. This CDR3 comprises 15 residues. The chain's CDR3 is CASSPGGSSGNTIYF. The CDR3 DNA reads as TGTGCCAGCAGCCCGGGGGGGAGCTCTGGAAACACCATATATTTT.

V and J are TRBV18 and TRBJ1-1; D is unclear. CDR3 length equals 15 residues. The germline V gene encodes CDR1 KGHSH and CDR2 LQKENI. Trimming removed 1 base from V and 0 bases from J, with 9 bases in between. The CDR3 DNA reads TGTGCCAGCTCACCACGAGCCGGGGTGAACACTGAAGCTTTCTTT. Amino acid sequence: CASSPRAGVNTEAFF.

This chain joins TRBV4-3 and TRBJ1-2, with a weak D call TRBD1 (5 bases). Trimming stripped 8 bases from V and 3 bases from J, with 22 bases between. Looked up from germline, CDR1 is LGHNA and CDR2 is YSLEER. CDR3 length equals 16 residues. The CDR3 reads CASRPHLTGIYYGYTF. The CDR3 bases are TGCGCCAGCCGTCCCCATCTTACAGGAATTTACTATGGCTACACCTTC.

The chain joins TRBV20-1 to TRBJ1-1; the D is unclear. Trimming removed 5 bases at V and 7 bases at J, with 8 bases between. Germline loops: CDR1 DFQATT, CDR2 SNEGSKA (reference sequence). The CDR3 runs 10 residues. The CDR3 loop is CSAGHSEAFF. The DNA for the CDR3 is TGCAGTGCTGGCCACAGTGAAGCTTTCTTT.